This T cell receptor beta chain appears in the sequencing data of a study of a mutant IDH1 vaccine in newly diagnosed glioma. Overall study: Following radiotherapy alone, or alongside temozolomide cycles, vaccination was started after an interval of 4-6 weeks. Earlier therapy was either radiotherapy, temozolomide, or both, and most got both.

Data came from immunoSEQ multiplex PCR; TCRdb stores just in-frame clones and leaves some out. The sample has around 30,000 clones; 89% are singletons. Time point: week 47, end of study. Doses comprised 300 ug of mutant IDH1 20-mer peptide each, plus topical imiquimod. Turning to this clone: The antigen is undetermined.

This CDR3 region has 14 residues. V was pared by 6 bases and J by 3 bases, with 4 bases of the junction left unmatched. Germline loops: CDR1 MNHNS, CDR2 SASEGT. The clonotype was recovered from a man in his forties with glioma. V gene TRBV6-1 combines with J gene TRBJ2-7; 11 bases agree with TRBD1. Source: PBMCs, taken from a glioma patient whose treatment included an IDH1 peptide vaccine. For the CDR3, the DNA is TGTGCCAGCAGCGTCGGGACAGGGGGCTACGAGCAGTACGTC. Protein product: CASSVGTGGYEQYV.